The source of this T cell receptor (beta chain) is a study of OX40 agonist ivuxolimab in advanced cancers. As for the study in general: The mean age was about 61 years, ranging from about 20 to 85, with around four fifths of participants male. General study findings and limits: Nonresponders included some who also had low normalized T-cell clonal expansion.

Systemic immunosuppression or autoimmune disease history was grounds to exclude patients. Assay: immunoSEQ multiplex PCR; the TCRdb copy retains only in-frame clones and omits some. The sample yields under 70,000 clones, roughly 91% seen once. To note about this clone: No antigen is known for it.

V was shortened by 2 bases and J by 9 bases, with 8 bases between the two germline ends. The CDR3 is 12 amino acids. Germline CDR1 SNHLY, CDR2 FYNNEI. This sequence originates from an adult with an advanced solid tumor such as melanoma, head and neck, liver or kidney cancer. Sequenced here: CD4+ or CD8+ T cells sorted from blood, sampled in a trial of the OX40 agonist ivuxolimab. The V and J genes are TRBV2 and TRBJ2-1; D tentatively fits TRBD1 or TRBD2 (5 bases each). The CDR3 reads CASSETGREQFF. CDR3 nucleotide sequence: TGTGCCAGCAGTGAAACGGGGCGTGAGCAGTTCTTC.